This TCR beta chain is drawn from a study of blood T cell repertoires in COVID-19. Overall study context: Italy, Spain and the United States were the sources of the convalescent and acute COVID-19 samples. The cDNA or gDNA used as material had been derived from T cells, B-cell-depleted T cells, or PBMCs.

The V gene's germline CDR1 is SGHNT and CDR2 YENEEA. The CDR3 runs 13 residues. Trimming took off 0 bases at V and 6 bases at J, with 7 bases between the two ends. In the study's own analysis: Reference gene primers were amplified, and this amplification served to estimate nucleated cell counts. Repertoires were generated with immunoSEQ multiplex PCR, while TCRdb's copy carries only in-frame clones and drops some. V and J calls and clone size follow that table, whereas D and trimming were derived from the DNA. The table lists about 220,000 clones, roughly 84% of them singletons. Sequenced input: peripheral blood. The V call is TRBV11-3, the J call TRBJ2-3; D gene ambiguous. The TCR originated in a woman aged 55-75 years with acute or convalescent COVID-19. The DNA for the CDR3 is TGTGCCAGCAGCTTAGATCTAAAGGATACGCAGTATTTT. This codes for CASSLDLKDTQYF. Full variable domain (remainder filled in from reference TRBV11-3 and TRBJ2-3): EAGVVQSPRYKIIEKKQPVAFWCNPISGHNTLYWYLQNLGQGPELLIRYENEEAVDDSQLPKDRFSAERLKGVDSTLKIQPAELGDSAVYLCASSLDLKDTQYFGPGTRLTVL.